Listed below are T cell receptor beta chains from one sample, sequenced in a study of blood T cell repertoires in COVID-19. Produced via immunoSEQ multiplex PCR; TCRdb's table is partial and in-frame only. This table has 90,000 to 120,000 clones, about 79% appearing once. Sequenced input: peripheral blood. The receptor set was obtained from a woman aged 80 or over with active or convalescent COVID-19. The CDR3 runs from the conserved cysteine through the conserved F or W. A D gene is named only where the DNA matches it firmly. Rows give clone size only sometimes, using once, few, many, or a class for an expanded clone.

V gene	D gene	J gene	clone size	CDR3 protein	CDR3 DNA
TRBV30	TRBD1	TRBJ1-2	NA	CAWSERQGEGYTF	TGTGCCTGGAGCGAGAGACAGGGGGAGGGCTACACCTTC
TRBV18	TRBD2	TRBJ2-1	NA	CASSPPSGGTINEQFF	TGTGCCAGCTCACCACCGTCGGGAGGGACCATTAACGAGCAGTTCTTC
TRBV18	NA	TRBJ2-1	NA	CASSPWLGVVDEQFF	TGTGCCAGCTCACCTTGGTTAGGAGTGGTCGATGAGCAGTTCTTC
TRBV19	TRBD1	TRBJ1-2	NA	CASSAGGLGYGYTF	TGTGCCAGTAGTGCAGGGGGCTTGGGCTATGGCTACACCTTC
TRBV6-5	NA	TRBJ1-1	NA	CASSFAGRVNTEAFF	TGTGCCAGCAGTTTCGCCGGGAGGGTAAACACTGAAGCTTTCTTT
TRBV10-3	NA	TRBJ1-4	NA	CAIATGLQEKLFF	TGTGCCATCGCGACGGGGTTACAGGAAAAACTGTTTTTT
TRBV19	TRBD1	TRBJ1-5	NA	CASSRDRVSKVDQPQHF	TGTGCCAGTAGCCGGGACAGGGTATCTAAGGTGGATCAGCCCCAGCATTTT
TRBV18	TRBD1	TRBJ2-7	NA	CASSLDRGPSEQYF	TGTGCCAGCTCGCTAGACAGGGGGCCGTCGGAGCAGTACTTC
TRBV28	NA	TRBJ1-4	NA	CASSFPGIDEKLFF	TGTGCCAGCAGTTTCCCAGGTATAGATGAAAAACTGTTTTTT
TRBV18	TRBD1	TRBJ1-1	NA	CASSPSWTGVAFF	TGTGCCAGCTCACCCTCGTGGACAGGGGTAGCTTTCTTT
TRBV11-3	TRBD2	TRBJ2-3	NA	CASSLVGGGENTQYF	TGTGCCAGCAGCTTAGTGGGCGGGGGGGAGAATACGCAGTATTTT
TRBV5-1	NA	TRBJ2-7	NA	CASSLLIDEQYF	TGCGCCAGCAGCTTGTTAATCGACGAGCAGTACTTC
TRBV28	NA	TRBJ1-2	NA	CASSLRTAINYGYTF	TGTGCCAGCAGCCTGAGGACAGCGATTAACTATGGCTACACCTTC
TRBV7-2	TRBD1	TRBJ1-5	NA	CASSATGGSNQPQHF	TGTGCCAGCAGCGCGACAGGGGGAAGCAATCAGCCCCAGCATTTT
TRBV18	TRBD1	TRBJ2-7	NA	CASSMQTGDNEQYF	TGTGCCAGCTCAATGCAGACAGGGGACAACGAGCAGTACTTC
TRBV11-3	NA	TRBJ1-1	NA	CASSSRGRGPEAFF	TGTGCCAGCAGCTCAAGGGGCAGGGGCCCTGAAGCTTTCTTT
TRBV7-3	TRBD2	TRBJ2-1	few	CASSPGGGYNEQFF	TGTGCCAGCAGCCCCGGGGGGGGCTACAATGAGCAGTTCTTC
TRBV28	NA	TRBJ2-7	NA	CASSPPAGSSYEQYF	TGTGCCAGCAGCCCTCCCGCAGGTAGCTCCTACGAGCAGTACTTC
TRBV7-2	NA	TRBJ1-2	NA	CASSLAYRFYGYTF	TGTGCCAGCAGCTTAGCGTACAGGTTCTATGGCTACACCTTC
TRBV10-2	TRBD2	TRBJ2-1	NA	CASSESTSPGREQFF	TGCGCCAGCAGTGAGTCGACTAGCCCGGGCCGTGAGCAGTTCTTC
TRBV4-1	TRBD2	TRBJ2-7	NA	CASSAPALAGGPHEQYF	TGCGCCAGCAGCGCCCCGGCACTAGCGGGAGGGCCTCACGAGCAGTACTTC
TRBV28	NA	TRBJ2-7	once	CASSLAVPYEQYF	TGTGCCAGCAGTTTAGCAGTACCCTACGAGCAGTACTTC
TRBV6-2/TRBV6-3	NA	TRBJ1-1	once	CASSPRGKDTEAFF	TGTGCCAGCAGCCCACGGGGGAAGGACACTGAAGCTTTCTTT
TRBV24-1	TRBD1	TRBJ2-2	NA	CATSDLGQGTGELFF	TGTGCCACCAGTGATTTGGGACAGGGTACCGGGGAGCTGTTTTTT
TRBV3-1/TRBV3-2	NA	TRBJ2-1	NA	CASSQRWDSYNEQFF	TGTGCCAGCAGCCAAAGGTGGGACTCGTACAATGAGCAGTTCTTC
TRBV6-1	NA	TRBJ1-5	once	CASSVGLGGPSQPQHF	TGTGCCAGCAGTGTAGGTTTGGGGGGGCCTAGTCAGCCCCAGCATTTT
TRBV27	NA	TRBJ1-6	NA	CASSLRQALNYNSPLHF	TGTGCCAGCAGTCTACGACAGGCGTTAAACTATAATTCACCCCTCCACTTT
TRBV2	NA	TRBJ2-1	NA	CASSGDNEQFF	TGTGCCAGCAGTGGAGACAATGAGCAGTTCTTC
TRBV7-8	TRBD1	TRBJ2-3	NA	CASSLADRGLAGADTQYF	TGTGCCAGCAGCTTAGCGGACAGGGGGCTAGCGGGTGCAGATACGCAGTATTTT
TRBV3-1/TRBV3-2	TRBD1	TRBJ2-3	NA	CASSLRQGATDTQYF	TGTGCCAGCAGCCTTCGACAGGGGGCTACAGATACGCAGTATTTT
TRBV7-2	NA	TRBJ1-2	NA	CASSFGGTKGYTF	TGTGCCAGCAGCTTTGGAGGGACGAAAGGCTACACCTTC
TRBV7-8	TRBD1	TRBJ2-7	NA	CASSHDRGEQYF	TGTGCCAGCAGCCATGACAGGGGCGAGCAGTACTTC
TRBV27	NA	TRBJ2-7	NA	CASSWGSYYEQYF	TGTGCCAGCAGTTGGGGCAGCTACTACGAGCAGTACTTC
TRBV9	NA	TRBJ2-1	NA	CASSNPLEMVNEQFF	TGTGCCAGCAGCAACCCTCTAGAGATGGTCAATGAGCAGTTCTTC
TRBV6-6	TRBD2	TRBJ2-7	NA	CASSRTVSAGGPSYEQYF	TGTGCCAGCAGTCGGACCGTATCAGCGGGAGGGCCCTCCTACGAGCAGTACTTC
TRBV7-2	TRBD1	TRBJ1-2	NA	CASSIQEGAGGYTF	TGTGCCAGCAGCATACAGGAGGGGGCGGGAGGCTACACCTTC
TRBV4-2	TRBD1	TRBJ1-4	NA	CASSQGDSPNEKLFF	TGTGCCAGCAGCCAAGGGGACAGCCCTAATGAAAAACTGTTTTTT
TRBV30	NA	TRBJ2-1	NA	CAWSVSGQSRGGEQFF	TGTGCCTGGAGTGTGTCCGGCCAATCACGAGGTGGTGAGCAGTTCTTC
TRBV24-1	TRBD2	TRBJ2-1	NA	CATSDLPASGSRYEQFF	TGTGCCACCAGTGATTTGCCGGCTAGCGGGAGTAGGTATGAGCAGTTCTTC
TRBV7-9	TRBD1	TRBJ1-5	NA	CASTATGTGKNQPQHF	TGTGCCAGCACGGCGACCGGGACAGGGAAAAATCAGCCCCAGCATTTT
TRBV4-2	NA	TRBJ1-5	NA	CASSQDPGGGIGQPQHF	TGTGCCAGCAGCCAAGATCCGGGCGGGGGTATAGGTCAGCCCCAGCATTTT
TRBV24-1	NA	TRBJ2-1	NA	CATSAPARSWFF	TGTGCCACCAGTGCCCCCGCGCGGAGTTGGTTCTTC
TRBV28	NA	TRBJ1-6	NA	CASSIPGPGNSYNSPLHF	TGTGCCAGCAGCATCCCTGGTCCAGGGAACTCCTATAATTCACCCCTCCACTTT
TRBV5-6	NA	TRBJ1-2	NA	CASSSLKQGFYGYTF	TGTGCCAGCAGCTCCCTTAAACAGGGATTCTATGGCTACACCTTC
TRBV3-1/TRBV3-2	NA	TRBJ1-6	once	CASSQSTGSYNSPLHF	TGTGCCAGCAGCCAATCAACAGGCTCCTATAATTCACCCCTCCACTTT
TRBV18	TRBD1	TRBJ1-1	few	CASSGLRGRGYVDTEAFF	TGTGCCAGCTCAGGACTCCGGGGCAGGGGGTACGTAGACACTGAAGCTTTCTTT
TRBV10-3	TRBD1	TRBJ1-5	once	CAISPGQGGSNQPQHF	TGTGCCATCAGCCCGGGACAGGGAGGGAGCAATCAGCCCCAGCATTTT
TRBV28	NA	TRBJ1-2	few	CASSGEGTGGYTF	TGTGCCAGCAGCGGAGAGGGCACGGGGGGCTACACCTTC
TRBV28	TRBD1	TRBJ1-3	once	CASSSPGQGSEFSGNTIYF	TGTGCCAGCAGTTCCCCGGGACAGGGGTCGGAATTCTCTGGAAACACCATATATTTT
TRBV6-5	NA	TRBJ1-2	NA	CATTPDSFNGYTF	TGTGCCACCACCCCGGACAGTTTCAATGGCTACACCTTC
TRBV10-3	NA	TRBJ1-2	once	CAITRPGDYGYTF	TGTGCCATCACTCGTCCGGGAGACTATGGCTACACCTTC
TRBV27	TRBD2	TRBJ2-7	NA	CASSPLGRERPYEQYF	TGTGCCAGCAGTCCCCTAGGGCGGGAGAGGCCCTACGAGCAGTACTTC
TRBV5-6	NA	TRBJ1-1	NA	CASSLGAKNTEAFF	TGTGCCAGCAGCCTGGGGGCGAAGAACACTGAAGCTTTCTTT